This entry lists 27 T cell receptor beta chains sequenced from one sample in a study of shared clonotypes between healthy human individuals. CD45RO-negative, CCR7-positively selected cells formed the naive CD8 fraction, excluding terminally differentiated effector memory CD45RA+ cells. Produced via immunoSEQ multiplex PCR; TCRdb's table is partial and in-frame only. The sample holds roughly 600,000 clones; 95% to 98% are singletons and the top ten take 0.25% to 0.35%. Sequenced sample: naive CD8+ T cells sorted from blood. Receptors originate from a man younger than 45 in good health.

The chain uses TRBV4-1 and TRBJ2-3; 14 positions match TRBD2. V lost 4 bases, J lost 1 base, and 4 bases stayed unmatched. Per germline, CDR1 MGHRA and CDR2 YSYEKL. The CDR3 is made up of 17 amino acids. The CDR3 DNA reads TGCGCCAGCAGCCTAAGGACTAGCGGGAGGCGCACAGATACGCAGTATTTT. It yields the protein CASSLRTSGRRTDTQYF.

This clone was recorded once. The chain uses TRBV5-1 and TRBJ2-5; D assignment may be TRBD1 or TRBD2 (5 bases each). The CDR3 is made up of 15 amino acids. Deletions cut 6 bases from V and 4 bases from J, with 19 bases between. Germline V CDR1 and CDR2: SGHRS, YFSETQ. CDR3 bases: TGCGCCAGCATTGAGGGGTGGCCCGCGGGAGAGACCCAGTACTTC. Amino acids: CASIEGWPAGETQYF. The full variable domain, rest sourced from reference TRBV5-1 and TRBJ2-5, is KAGVTQTPRYLIKTRGQQVTLSCSPISGHRSVSWYQQTPGQGLQFLFEYFSETQRNKGNFPGRFSGRQFSNSRSEMNVSTLELGDSALYLCASIEGWPAGETQYFGPGTRLLVL.

The chain combines TRBV4-2 with TRBJ2-1, with D perhaps matching TRBD2 (5 bases). Trimming stripped 6 bases from V and 1 base from J, with 19 bases between. Per germline, CDR1 LGHNA and CDR2 YNFKEQ. The CDR3 is made up of 17 amino acids. CDR3 sequence: CASRKKLEGSSYNEQFF. CDR3 nucleotides: TGTGCCAGCAGGAAAAAGCTAGAGGGATCGTCCTACAATGAGCAGTTCTTC.

This chain joins TRBV11-2 and TRBJ2-1; TRBD2 aligns across 13 bases. The V and J ends lost 5 bases and 2 bases, in that order; junction bases with no gene match: 9. Germline V gene sequence: CDR1 SGHAT, CDR2 FQNNGV. CDR3 length: 18 amino acids. CDR3 sequence reads: CASSTASGLAGPYNEQFF. The CDR3 DNA is TGTGCCAGCAGCACCGCTTCGGGACTAGCGGGACCCTACAATGAGCAGTTCTTC.

This chain uses TRBV27 with TRBJ2-7, with TRBD2 identical over 8 bases. The CDR3 is 13 residues long. V lost 6 bases, J lost 5 bases, and 6 bases stayed unmatched. Germline V gene lookup returns CDR1 MNHEY and CDR2 SMNVEV (reference sequence). DNA for the CDR3: TGTGCCAGCAGATTTAGCGGGACCGACGAGCAGTACTTC. Amino acid sequence: CASRFSGTDEQYF.

The V gene is TRBV6-5, the J gene TRBJ2-1, with 7 bases fitting TRBD1. The CDR3 has 14 residues. V lost 4 bases, J lost 6 bases, and 6 bases stayed unmatched. The germline gives CDR1 MNHEY, CDR2 SVGAGI. The CDR3 protein is CASSSRDSSNEQFF. In nucleotides, the CDR3 is TGTGCCAGCAGTTCCCGGGACAGTTCCAATGAGCAGTTCTTC.

This chain joins TRBV21-1 and TRBJ2-1. TRBV21-1 has pseudogene status. This CDR3 spans 14 amino acids. The CDR3 DNA sequence: TGTGCCAGCCCCTGGGACCACTCCTACAATGAGCAGTTCTTC. Translation gives CASPWDHSYNEQFF.

This sequence joins TRBV25-1 and TRBJ2-1; 12 bases line up with TRBD2. The CDR3 spans 17 residues. Germline CDR1 reads MGHDK; CDR2 reads SYGVNS. J lost 0 bases, V lost 3 bases, and 3 bases had no gene match. The CDR3: CASSEGTSGYSYNEQFF. CDR3 nucleotides: TGTGCCAGCAGTGAGGGGACTAGCGGGTACTCCTACAATGAGCAGTTCTTC.

The chain couples TRBV28 to TRBJ2-3; TRBD2 matches at 11 bases. Germline CDR1 MDHEN, CDR2 SYDVKM. CDR3 length: 16 residues. With V trimmed by 3 bases and J by 5 bases, 7 bases remained unmatched. The CDR3 loop is CASSFSGLADRDTQYF. DNA for the CDR3: TGTGCCAGCAGTTTCTCGGGACTAGCGGATCGAGATACGCAGTATTTT.

On this clone itself: This sample also contains other DNA sequences that code for the same CDR3. The chain joins TRBV27 to TRBJ2-1; D is undetermined. Trimming stripped 0 bases from V and 5 bases from J, with 2 bases between. The CDR3 contains 12 residues. Germline V gene sequence: CDR1 MNHEY, CDR2 SMNVEV (reference sequence). DNA for the CDR3: TGTGCCAGCAGTTTATCGAACAATGAGCAGTTCTTC. It encodes CASSLSNNEQFF.

The rearrangement links TRBV29-1 to TRBJ2-7; D not certain. This CDR3 is 13 amino acids long. V dropped 4 bases and J dropped 0 bases, with 10 bases sitting between them. Germline CDR1 is SQVTM and CDR2 is ANQGSEA. This CDR3 is CSVVSQNSYEQYF. In DNA form, the CDR3 reads TGCAGCGTTGTGTCTCAAAACTCCTACGAGCAGTACTTC.

Only one count was recorded for this clone. The V call is TRBV29-1, the J call TRBJ2-7; TRBD2 aligns across 11 bases. The germline V gene encodes CDR1 SQVTM and CDR2 ANQGSEA. After removal of 6 bases from V and 6 bases from J, the junction contained 10 bases not matched to a gene. There are 14 residues in the CDR3. CDR3 amino acids: CSVLTSGRSIEQYF. DNA of the CDR3: TGCAGCGTCCTCACTAGCGGGAGATCCATCGAGCAGTACTTC.

J is TRBJ1-5 and V is TRBV9; 9 bases are a match to TRBD1. Trimming removed 4 bases from V and 7 bases from J; junction bases left unmatched: 3. This CDR3 region has 13 residues. Germline assignment: CDR1 SGDLS and CDR2 YYNGEE. This chain's CDR3 is CASSTGGGQPQHF. The DNA for the CDR3 is TGTGCCAGCAGCACAGGGGGCGGGCAGCCCCAGCATTTT.

This clone was picked up one time. The chain has TRBV7-8 and TRBJ1-1; D possibly corresponds to TRBD1 (6 bases). This CDR3 has 14 residues. Germline loops: CDR1 SGHVS, CDR2 FQNEAQ. Trimming removed 5 bases from V and 5 bases from J, with 15 bases in between. The CDR3 DNA is TGTGCCAGCAGCAAAAACCAGGGGAGGACTGAAGCTTTCTTT. It yields the protein CASSKNQGRTEAFF.

This chain uses TRBV28 with TRBJ2-7; D ambiguous. This CDR3 spans 18 amino acids. CDR1 is MDHEN, CDR2 SYDVKM, per germline. V was pared by 4 bases and J by 4 bases, with 26 bases between. The CDR3 reads CASSSINPEGKVRYEQYF. The CDR3 nucleotides are TGTGCCAGCAGTTCCATAAACCCAGAAGGGAAAGTACGGTACGAGCAGTACTTC.

This chain uses TRBV7-6 with TRBJ2-3; 7 bases are a match to TRBD1. The CDR3 spans 16 residues. The germline CDR1 and CDR2 sequences are SGHVS and FNYEAQ. Trimming removed 5 bases from V and 0 bases from J; junction bases left unmatched: 8. CDR3 coding DNA: TGTGCCAGCAGCACCAGACAGGGTATTAGCACAGATACGCAGTATTTT. This gives the protein CASSTRQGISTDTQYF.

The chain joins TRBV9 to TRBJ2-7; 7 positions match TRBD2. From germline, CDR1 is SGDLS and CDR2 YYNGEE. The CDR3 spans 15 residues. Losses at the gene ends were 3 bases for V and 3 bases for J; bases not matched to a gene: 9. The CDR3: CASSGGGTTNYEQYF. The CDR3 DNA reads as TGTGCCAGCAGCGGGGGAGGGACTACTAACTACGAGCAGTACTTC.

The chain couples TRBV6-1 to TRBJ2-7; 8 nucleotides match TRBD2. This CDR3 is built from 15 residues. V gave up 5 bases and J gave up 4 bases; unmatched junction bases: 10. The germline V gene encodes CDR1 MNHNS and CDR2 SASEGT. The CDR3, as DNA: TGTGCCAGCAGTCCCCCCGGACTAGCAATGTACGAGCAGTACTTC. Its protein product is CASSPPGLAMYEQYF.

The J gene is TRBJ2-7, the V gene TRBV5-1, with 9 bases matching TRBD2. The CDR3 runs 14 residues. CDR1 is SGHRS and CDR2 is YFSETQ in the germline V gene. V lost 0 bases to trimming and J lost 5 bases; unmatched junction nucleotides: 3. The CDR3 DNA follows: TGCGCCAGCAGCTTGGTAGCGGGAGAGGACGAGCAGTACTTC. Translation: CASSLVAGEDEQYF. The full variable domain, its missing parts supplied by reference TRBV5-1 and TRBJ2-7, is KAGVTQTPRYLIKTRGQQVTLSCSPISGHRSVSWYQQTPGQGLQFLFEYFSETQRNKGNFPGRFSGRQFSNSRSEMNVSTLELGDSALYLCASSLVAGEDEQYFGPGTRLTVT.

The chain uses TRBV29-1 and TRBJ2-3; D call uncertain. Looked up from germline, CDR1 is SQVTM and CDR2 is ANQGSEA. The CDR3 runs to 16 residues. Trimming took off 0 bases at V and 1 base at J, with 14 bases between the two ends. The CDR3 region is CSVEEGSAIGTDTQYF. CDR3 DNA: TGCAGCGTTGAAGAAGGCAGCGCGATAGGCACAGATACGCAGTATTTT.

The rearrangement joins TRBV6-5 to TRBJ2-2; no firm D call. Germline CDR1 reads MNHEY; CDR2 reads SVGAGI. V was trimmed by 5 bases and J by 7 bases, leaving 11 bases between them. The CDR3 loop spans 13 amino acids. The CDR3 DNA follows: TGTGCCAGCAGTGGGGTGGGCGGCGGGGAGCTGTTTTTT. This codes for CASSGVGGGELFF.

This rearrangement joins TRBV7-6 to TRBJ1-5; D gene uncertain. Germline V gene sequence: CDR1 SGHVS, CDR2 FNYEAQ. V was pared by 1 base and J by 7 bases, with 14 bases between. The CDR3 has 15 amino acids. The CDR3 here is CASSLGASGSQPQHF. CDR3 nucleotides: TGTGCCAGCAGCTTAGGGGCCTCGGGTAGCCAGCCCCAGCATTTT.

This clone was recorded once. The V gene is TRBV7-9, the J gene TRBJ2-2; TRBD2 matches at 8 bases. Trimming took 2 bases from V and 1 from J; bases not matched to a gene: 6. CDR3 length equals 17 residues. Germline V gives CDR1 SEHNR, CDR2 FQNEAQ (reference sequence). CDR3 sequence: CASSLPRLAQNTGELFF. CDR3 nucleotide sequence: TGTGCCAGCAGCTTACCACGACTAGCGCAGAACACCGGGGAGCTGTTTTTT.

The genes are TRBV20-1 and TRBJ2-1, with unresolved D. Trimming shortened V by 5 bases and J by 10 bases, and 9 bases separated the two germline ends. Germline V gene data show CDR1 as DFQATT and CDR2 as SNEGSKA (reference sequence). The CDR3 runs 10 residues. The CDR3 coding sequence is TGCAGTGCTCAGGAGCGAGAGCAGTTCTTC. Protein: CSAQEREQFF.

This rearrangement joins TRBV9 to TRBJ1-3, with no clear D. Trimming pared 4 bases from V and 9 bases from J, leaving 17 bases between. Germline loops: CDR1 SGDLS, CDR2 YYNGEE. The CDR3 is made up of 14 amino acids. Here the CDR3 DNA reads TGTGCCAGCAGCCCTAGCGGGGTGTCCACCACCATATATTTT. This codes for CASSPSGVSTTIYF.

The CDR3 coding sequence is TGTGCCAGCAGCTACCTAGCGGGAGTCTTGCGTGAGCAGTTCTTC. It yields the protein CASSYLAGVLREQFF. The rearrangement links TRBV5-6 to TRBJ2-1, with 10 bases identical to TRBD2. This CDR3 comprises 15 residues. V shed 3 bases, J shed 9 bases, and the junction held 9 bases outside the gene matches. The germline CDR1 and CDR2 sequences are SGHDT and YYEEEE.

This sequence joins TRBV6-1 and TRBJ1-1; D not resolved. V was shortened by 2 bases and J by 7 bases, with 11 bases between the two germline ends. Germline values: CDR1 MNHNS, CDR2 SASEGT. The CDR3 contains 13 residues. CDR3 residues: CASSELQSSEAFF. In DNA, the CDR3 is TGTGCCAGCAGTGAATTACAATCGAGTGAAGCTTTCTTT.